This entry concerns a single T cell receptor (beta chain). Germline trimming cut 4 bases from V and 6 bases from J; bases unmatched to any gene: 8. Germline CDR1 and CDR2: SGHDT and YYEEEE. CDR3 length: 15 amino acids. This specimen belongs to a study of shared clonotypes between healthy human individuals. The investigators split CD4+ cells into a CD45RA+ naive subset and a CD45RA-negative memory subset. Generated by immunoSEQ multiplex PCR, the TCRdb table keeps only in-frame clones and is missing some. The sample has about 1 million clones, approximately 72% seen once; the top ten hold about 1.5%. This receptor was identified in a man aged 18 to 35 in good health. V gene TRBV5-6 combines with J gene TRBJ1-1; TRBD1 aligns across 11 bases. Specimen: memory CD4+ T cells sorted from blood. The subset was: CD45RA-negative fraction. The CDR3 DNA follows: TGTGCCAGCAGCCCGAGGACAGGGGGCTTGTCTGAAGCTTTCTTT. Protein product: CASSPRTGGLSEAFF.